This is a list of T cell receptor beta chains from one sample in a study of T-cell memory formation after mild COVID-19. TCRdb independently ran MiXCR on the 5' RACE reads; one entry per CDR3 protein. The sample contains about 150,000 distinct CDR3 sequences, roughly 14% of which appear only once. The sequenced material came from PBMCs or a T cell subset sorted from them (not recorded which). The receptors stem from an adult woman who had mild COVID-19 (a few samples of this study predate the infection). Cell type and time point are not known. The CDR3 runs from the conserved cysteine through the conserved F or W. A D gene is named only where the DNA matches it firmly. Expanded clones are given a class, and other clones once, few, many or no size at all.

DNA | CDR3 | J | D | V | size
TGTGCCAGCAGCTTAGGAACGGGCAATCCCTACGAGCAGTACTTC | CASSLGTGNPYEQYF | TRBJ2-7 | - | TRBV7-8 | -
TGTGCCAGCAGCCGCAACACAGGGGGTCAAGACTATGGCTACACCTTC | CASSRNTGGQDYGYTF | TRBJ1-2 | TRBD1 | TRBV3-1 | -
TGTGCCAGCAGTGGACTAGCGGGGGGGCTGGAGACCCAGTACTTC | CASSGLAGGLETQYF | TRBJ2-5 | TRBD2 | TRBV12-3/TRBV12-4 | many
TGTGCTAGTGGTTTGGTAATCTCTAGCTCTGGGGCCAACGTCCTGACTTTC | CASGLVISSSGANVLTF | TRBJ2-6 | - | TRBV12-5 | -
TGTGCCACCTCCCGAAACACAGGGGGCAATCAGCCCCAGCATTTT | CATSRNTGGNQPQHF | TRBJ1-5 | TRBD1 | TRBV24-1 | few
TGTGCCAGCAGTTTCTCTGAAGCCCGCTACGAGCAGTACTTC | CASSFSEARYEQYF | TRBJ2-7 | - | TRBV27 | -
TGCGCCAGCAGCGATGCAGATACGCAGTATTTT | CASSDADTQYF | TRBJ2-3 | - | TRBV5-1 | few
TGCGCCAGCAGCTTGTCCGGAGGAGAGACCCAGTACTTC | CASSLSGGETQYF | TRBJ2-5 | - | TRBV5-1 | many
TGTGCCAGCAGCCATGCAGATGGTAGGTCCTACGAGCAGTACTTC | CASSHADGRSYEQYF | TRBJ2-7 | - | TRBV3-1 | few
TGTGCCAGCAGTGCCCCGGGACTAGCGGCAAACAATGAGCAGTTCTTC | CASSAPGLAANNEQFF | TRBJ2-1 | TRBD2 | TRBV12-3/TRBV12-4 | -
TGTGCCAGCAGCTCCCCCAAGCTTGGAAACACCATATATTTT | CASSSPKLGNTIYF | TRBJ1-3 | - | TRBV7-3 | few
TGTGCCAGCAGATCACAGGGGGCAGAGACCCAGTACTTC | CASRSQGAETQYF | TRBJ2-5 | TRBD1 | TRBV12-3/TRBV12-4 | few
TGTGCCAGCAGCCCTCCCGGACAGGACCCGTATGGCTACACCTTC | CASSPPGQDPYGYTF | TRBJ1-2 | TRBD1 | TRBV3-1 | -
TGTGCCAGCCGACTAGCGGAGACTTACAATGAGCAGTTCTTC | CASRLAETYNEQFF | TRBJ2-1 | TRBD2 | TRBV6-4 | few
TGTGCCAGCAGCCAAGGACTAGCGGGAGGCACCGGGGAGCTGTTTTTT | CASSQGLAGGTGELFF | TRBJ2-2 | TRBD2 | TRBV2 | few
TGTGCCAGCACGGGACCGCCGAAGGACGGGGAGACCCAGTACTTC | CASTGPPKDGETQYF | TRBJ2-5 | - | TRBV7-2 | many
TGCGCCAGCAGCTTGGGGACAGATTATGGCTACACCTTC | CASSLGTDYGYTF | TRBJ1-2 | - | TRBV5-1 | -
TGCGCCAGCAGCTTGGCGAACACTGAAGCTTTCTTT | CASSLANTEAFF | TRBJ1-1 | - | TRBV5-1 | -
TGTGCCAGCAGCTTAATGGGGGGATTCTCCTACAATGAGCAGTTCTTC | CASSLMGGFSYNEQFF | TRBJ2-1 | - | TRBV7-3 | -
TGTGCCAGCAGTACGGACAGGGTCACTGAAGCTTTCTTT | CASSTDRVTEAFF | TRBJ1-1 | TRBD1 | TRBV2 | -
TGCAGCGTTGAATCTCGCCAGTGGGCTGGGGATGAGCAGTTCTTC | CSVESRQWAGDEQFF | TRBJ2-1 | - | TRBV29-1 | -
TGTGCCAGCAGGCGAGGGACCCAAGAGACCCAGTACTTC | CASRRGTQETQYF | TRBJ2-5 | - | TRBV12-3/TRBV12-4 | few
TGTGCCAGCAGTTTAGAGTATATCGGGGAGCAGTTCTTC | CASSLEYIGEQFF | TRBJ2-1 | - | TRBV12-3/TRBV12-4 | many
TGTGCCAGCAGCCCCGGACTAGCGGGGGGCGAACGACACAATGAGCAGTTCTTC | CASSPGLAGGERHNEQFF | TRBJ2-1 | TRBD2 | TRBV7-7 | -
TGTGCCAGCTCAGCCAGGCCCAGTACTGAAGCTTTCTTT | CASSARPSTEAFF | TRBJ1-1 | - | TRBV5-5 | -
TGTGCCAGCAGTGCCGGTGTTAGGACACCGCGAGGGAACACTGAAGCTTTCTTT | CASSAGVRTPRGNTEAFF | TRBJ1-1 | - | TRBV6-5 | -
TGTGCCAGCAGCACCAAGCGGGGGCGCACAGATACGCAGTATTTT | CASSTKRGRTDTQYF | TRBJ2-3 | TRBD2 | TRBV9 | -
TGTGCCAGCAGCTTTAGGCCTAGCACAGATACGCAGTATTTT | CASSFRPSTDTQYF | TRBJ2-3 | - | TRBV7-2 | -
TGCAGCGTTGAATATTCGGTCAGCTTCCGTGTCTATGGCTACACCTTC | CSVEYSVSFRVYGYTF | TRBJ1-2 | - | TRBV29-1 | few
TGTGCCACCAGTGACCCAGGGACTAGCCGCGAGACCCAGTACTTC | CATSDPGTSRETQYF | TRBJ2-5 | TRBD2 | TRBV24-1 | few